This T cell receptor beta chain is drawn from a study of blood T cell repertoires in COVID-19. Study overall: Sites across the United States, Italy and Spain contributed samples from acute and convalescent COVID-19.

Original analysis: Reference gene primer amplification yielded estimated nucleated cell counts. The protocol was immunoSEQ multiplex PCR, while the TCRdb copy is restricted to in-frame clones and leaves out a portion. The V and J calls and clone size come from that table; D and trimming were worked out from the DNA. The data hold under 30,000 clones, with 87% observed a single time. Concerning this clone itself: Other DNA sequences in this sample translate to the same CDR3.

The sequence came from a human donor with active COVID-19. The donor label of this sample is uncertain. Input material: peripheral blood.

The CDR3 sequence is CASSVEGQGSSYEQYF. In DNA, the CDR3 is TGTGCCAGCAGCGTAGAGGGACAGGGCAGCTCCTACGAGCAGTACTTC. This sequence joins TRBV9 and TRBJ2-7, with 9 positions matching TRBD1. The CDR3 extends over 16 amino acids. Germline CDR1 reads SGDLS; CDR2 reads YYNGEE. With V trimmed by 0 bases and J by 0 bases, 4 bases remained unmatched. Drawing the rest from reference TRBV9 and TRBJ2-7, the complete variable domain is DSGVTQTPKHLITATGQRVTLRCSPRSGDLSVYWYQQSLDQGLQFLIQYYNGEERAKGNILERFSAQQFPDLHSELNLSSLELGDSALYFCASSVEGQGSSYEQYFGPGTRLTVT.